This is a list of T cell receptor beta chains from one sample in a study of blood T cell repertoires in COVID-19. Sequencing was performed with immunoSEQ multiplex PCR; in TCRdb, only in-frame clones are kept and a portion is missing. The table lists approximately 100,000 clones, almost 85% of them singletons, with more than 9% in the top ten. The sequenced sample consisted of peripheral blood. Receptor source: a man in his 70s with acute or convalescent COVID-19. Both conserved end residues are part of each CDR3. Fields, in order: J gene, D gene, clone size, V gene, CDR3 protein, CDR3 DNA. The D gene is left open where the match is weak. Part of the rows lack a size; the others show once, few, many or a class for expanded clones.

>TRBJ1-2|.|few|TRBV4-2
CASSQSNGGGYTF
TGTGCCAGCAGCCAGAGTAATGGCGGTGGCTACACCTTC
>TRBJ2-4|.|.|TRBV20-1
CSASSGSTKNIQYF
TGCAGTGCTAGTTCCGGGAGTACCAAAAACATTCAGTACTTC
>TRBJ2-1|TRBD2|.|TRBV7-3
CASSRFPGLAGNEQFF
TGTGCCAGCAGCCGATTCCCGGGACTAGCGGGGAATGAGCAGTTCTTC
>TRBJ2-2|.|many|TRBV2
CASSEWAAPGELFF
TGTGCCAGCAGTGAGTGGGCAGCCCCCGGGGAGCTGTTTTTT
>TRBJ2-3|TRBD2|.|TRBV18
CASSPSLGLAGASVESDTQYF
TGTGCCAGCTCACCAAGTCTAGGACTAGCGGGAGCTAGTGTCGAGTCAGATACGCAGTATTTT
>TRBJ2-2|.|.|TRBV28
CASSTGGMRTGELFF
TGTGCCAGTTCAACTGGCGGGATGCGCACCGGGGAGCTGTTTTTT
>TRBJ1-2|.|once|TRBV27
CASSLSENYGYTF
TGTGCCAGCAGTTTATCCGAGAACTATGGCTACACCTTC
>TRBJ1-2|.|once|TRBV3-1/TRBV3-2
CASSPGGGAQGYGYTF
TGTGCCAGCAGCCCCGGCGGGGGGGCGCAGGGCTATGGCTACACCTTC
>TRBJ2-7|TRBD2|.|TRBV7-9
CASSLVKAGGYEQYF
TGTGCCAGCAGCTTAGTAAAGGCGGGGGGCTACGAGCAGTACTTC
>TRBJ2-7|.|.|TRBV28
CASKRQTNEQYF
TGTGCCAGCAAAAGACAGACAAACGAGCAGTACTTC
>TRBJ1-1|.|.|TRBV15
CATSRGKDSVPMGAEAFF
TGTGCCACCAGCAGAGGTAAGGACAGCGTACCCATGGGGGCTGAAGCTTTCTTT
>TRBJ1-1|.|few|TRBV5-5
CASSLGFSPSTEAFF
TGTGCCAGCAGCTTGGGATTCAGTCCCTCCACTGAAGCTTTCTTT
>TRBJ2-7|.|once|TRBV5-5
CASSPAPGELYEQYF
TGTGCCAGCAGCCCCGCCCCAGGTGAACTCTACGAGCAGTACTTC
>TRBJ1-2|.|.|TRBV6-2/TRBV6-3
CASSLRSGGDYGYTF
TGTGCCAGCAGCCTTCGGAGCGGCGGGGACTATGGCTACACCTTC
>TRBJ2-7|.|few|TRBV7-8
CASSHTLYLSPGVYEQYF
TGTGCCAGCAGCCACACCCTTTACCTTTCCCCGGGAGTCTACGAGCAGTACTTC
>TRBJ2-5|.|.|TRBV7-6
CASSWTEGETQYF
TGTGCCAGCAGCTGGACAGAGGGGGAGACCCAGTACTTC
>TRBJ2-1|.|.|TRBV5-4
CASSSQERGEQFF
TGTGCCAGCAGCTCCCAAGAACGAGGTGAGCAGTTCTTC
>TRBJ1-4|.|.|TRBV3-1/TRBV3-2
CASSQVTGTDEKLFF
TGTGCCAGCAGCCAAGTAACAGGGACGGATGAAAAACTGTTTTTT
>TRBJ2-2|TRBD1|once|TRBV6-6
CASRQGVSGELFF
TGTGCCAGCAGACAGGGGGTTAGCGGGGAGCTGTTTTTT
>TRBJ2-1|TRBD2|once|TRBV9
CASSVARAGGGRYNEQFF
TGTGCCAGCAGCGTAGCTAGGGCGGGAGGAGGTCGTTACAATGAGCAGTTCTTC
>TRBJ1-6|.|.|TRBV11-2
CASRPGGNNSPLHF
TGTGCCAGCAGGCCCGGAGGAAATAATTCACCCCTCCACTTT
>TRBJ1-1|.|few|TRBV5-6
CASSLFGLSDGTEAFF
TGTGCCAGCAGCTTGTTTGGACTCTCAGATGGCACTGAAGCTTTCTTT
>TRBJ1-1|TRBD1|.|TRBV10-3
CAITQGGTEAFF
TGTGCCATCACCCAGGGGGGCACTGAAGCTTTCTTT
>TRBJ1-3|.|few|TRBV19
CASSGRGSSGNTIYF
TGTGCCAGTAGTGGCAGGGGAAGCTCTGGAAACACCATATATTTT
>TRBJ2-2|TRBD2|.|TRBV7-2
CASSLDPASGPTGELFF
TGTGCCAGCAGCTTAGATCCGGCTAGCGGACCGACCGGGGAGCTGTTTTTT
>TRBJ1-2|TRBD1|.|TRBV27
CASSTRAGTGTDGYTF
TGTGCCAGCAGTACGCGCGCCGGGACAGGGACCGATGGCTACACCTTC
>TRBJ1-4|.|.|TRBV3-1/TRBV3-2
CASSPTRSRNEKLFF
TGTGCCAGCAGCCCCACCAGATCGAGGAATGAAAAACTGTTTTTT
>TRBJ2-7|TRBD1|.|TRBV18
CASSPPSQGESEQYF
TGTGCCAGCTCACCACCGAGTCAGGGGGAAAGCGAGCAGTACTTC
>TRBJ2-7|TRBD1|.|TRBV11-2
CASSLGTGGYEQYF
TGTGCCAGCAGCTTAGGGACAGGTGGCTACGAGCAGTACTTC
>TRBJ1-2|TRBD1|.|TRBV7-8
CASSHGQGRGYTF
TGTGCCAGCAGCCATGGACAGGGAAGAGGCTACACCTTC
>TRBJ1-1|.|few|TRBV7-9
CASSFRQTEAFF
TGTGCCAGCAGCTTTCGACAGACTGAAGCTTTCTTT
>TRBJ1-5|.|.|TRBV2
CASRTFLGSNQPQHF
TGTGCCAGCCGGACATTCCTGGGGAGCAATCAGCCCCAGCATTTT
>TRBJ2-3|TRBD2|.|TRBV25-1
CASIKRPAGHTDTQYF
TGTGCCAGCATAAAGCGCCCAGCGGGGCACACAGATACGCAGTATTTT
>TRBJ1-6|.|.|TRBV7-3
CASSLTGSNSPLHF
TGTGCCAGCAGCTTAACCGGGTCAAATTCACCCCTCCACTTT
>TRBJ1-4|TRBD1|.|TRBV19
CASSMTGTGTNEKLFF
TGTGCCAGTAGTATGACCGGGACAGGTACTAATGAAAAACTGTTTTTT
>TRBJ2-1|.|.|TRBV15
CATSHSGGSYNEQFF
TGTGCCACCAGCCATTCCGGGGGATCCTACAATGAGCAGTTCTTC
>TRBJ2-1|TRBD2|.|TRBV14
CASSQGLAGYPPGFF
TGTGCCAGCAGCCAAGGTCTAGCGGGGTATCCCCCGGGGTTCTTC
>TRBJ2-5|TRBD2|.|TRBV4-1
CASSYGLAGQETQYF
TGCGCCAGCAGCTACGGACTAGCGGGACAAGAGACCCAGTACTTC
>TRBJ1-2|TRBD1|.|TRBV13
CASSLETPGTGGYGYTF
TGTGCCAGCAGCTTAGAAACACCGGGGACAGGGGGTTATGGCTACACCTTC
>TRBJ2-7|.|.|TRBV11-2
CASSLRVEQYF
TGTGCCAGCAGCTTACGGGTCGAGCAGTACTTC
>TRBJ2-7|TRBD2|.|TRBV5-6
CASSRWTRILYEQYF
TGTGCCAGCAGCCGTTGGACTAGAATCCTCTACGAGCAGTACTTC
>TRBJ2-1|TRBD1|.|TRBV19
CASSIRQGLGDEQFF
TGTGCCAGTAGTATCCGACAGGGCCTCGGTGATGAGCAGTTCTTC
>TRBJ2-1|.|.|TRBV5-1
CASRFAQRAYNEQFF
TGCGCCAGCAGGTTCGCCCAGCGGGCCTACAATGAGCAGTTCTTC
>TRBJ2-7|TRBD1|.|TRBV19
CASSTGTGGAEYF
TGTGCCAGTAGTACCGGGACAGGGGGCGCCGAGTACTTC
>TRBJ1-6|TRBD1|.|TRBV7-9
CASSLGGQGAVKSPLHF
TGTGCCAGCAGCTTAGGGGGACAGGGGGCTGTAAAATCACCCCTCCACTTT
>TRBJ2-2|.|.|TRBV5-4
CATSRNTGELFF
TGTGCCACCTCGAGGAACACCGGGGAGCTGTTTTTT
>TRBJ2-7|TRBD1|.|TRBV6-5
CASRDGTAYEQYF
TGTGCCAGCAGAGATGGGACAGCCTACGAGCAGTACTTC
>TRBJ1-2|TRBD1|.|TRBV30
CAWSVGTDNYGYTF
TGTGCCTGGAGTGTAGGGACAGATAACTATGGCTACACCTTC
>TRBJ2-5|.|.|TRBV15
CATSRDLSETQYF
TGTGCCACCAGCAGAGATTTGTCGGAGACCCAGTACTTC
>TRBJ1-1|TRBD1|few|TRBV30
CAWTQTRDRDLSF
TGTGCCTGGACCCAAACCCGGGACAGAGACCTGAGCTTT